The rows below give T cell receptor beta chains drawn from one sample of a study of a mutant IDH1 vaccine in newly diagnosed glioma. The method was immunoSEQ multiplex PCR; TCRdb's version includes in-frame clones alone and lacks a portion of them. Here the sample spans about 60,000 clones, under 90% being singletons. For these TCRs, the target antigens are not known. The specimen was PBMCs, collected from a glioma patient whose treatment included an IDH1 peptide vaccine. Receptor source: a man aged 25-45 years with glioma. Both conserved end residues are trimmed from each CDR3. The order of the fields is V gene, J gene, CDR3 protein.

TRBV7-3	TRBJ2-1	ASSLQLPGLAGGRQF
TRBV6-5	TRBJ2-6	ASTPGLGGANVLT
TRBV28	TRBJ2-1	ASSWDRADNEQF
TRBV19	TRBJ1-1	ASSPRGGTGRFTEAF
TRBV5-3	TRBJ1-3	ARSLRRFSGNTIY
TRBV28	TRBJ1-2	ASVPSGTPYPNYGYT
TRBV21-1	TRBJ2-7	ASSERGSQY
TRBV5-1	TRBJ1-2	ASSSNLNRDRVTGGYT
TRBV6-5	TRBJ1-1	ASHPRGGSTEAF
TRBV2	TRBJ1-2	ASSEGAADTGYGYT
TRBV27	TRBJ1-2	ASSLLGTGKYGYT
TRBV4-2	TRBJ1-5	ASSQDQGRNNQPQH
TRBV28	TRBJ2-7	ASSLPGERGVNEQY
TRBV20-1	TRBJ2-7	SARASDEQY
TRBV28	TRBJ2-1	ASTLNPGLSNRNEQF
TRBV6-1	TRBJ1-5	ASSEGGQNQPQH
TRBV5-4	TRBJ2-1	ASSFSGGVYNEQF
TRBV4-1	TRBJ1-1	ASRQVERPGGEAF
TRBV6-6	TRBJ1-5	ASRPGTLNQPQH
TRBV7-2	TRBJ1-1	ASSLGVVGPVDEAF
TRBV4-2	TRBJ2-2	ASNPTSGVLGGELF
TRBV5-1	TRBJ2-5	ASSLEAGQETQY
TRBV4-2	TRBJ2-2	ASSQVYRGTGELF
TRBV5-1	TRBJ2-3	ASSLGLAGADTQY
TRBV20-1	TRBJ1-2	SARYYYGYT
TRBV19	TRBJ1-5	ASSIGGAGNQPQH
TRBV7-2	TRBJ2-7	ASSFDMEFEQY
TRBV9	TRBJ1-2	ASSLSDRGREGYT
TRBV9	TRBJ2-7	ASSVAAGPYEQY
TRBV7-9	TRBJ1-6	ASSLEGTVNSPLH
TRBV9	TRBJ1-1	ASSKTGRSNTEAF
TRBV5-4	TRBJ2-1	ASSLGAGLSYNEQF
TRBV18	TRBJ2-7	ASSPEPPGGHGEQY
TRBV7-2	TRBJ1-2	ASSLARLDGYT
TRBV4-3	TRBJ1-4	ASSQDPAGFEKLF
TRBV11-2	TRBJ2-3	ASSLVRSTDTQY
TRBV10-3	TRBJ1-3	AIRLGTSTIY
TRBV5-4	TRBJ2-7	ASSSLTGGEQY
TRBV19	TRBJ2-3	ASSLGTGADTQY
TRBV9	TRBJ1-6	ASSVQGANSPLH
TRBV4-1	TRBJ2-7	ASSLGVGLQGTYEQY
TRBV5-6	TRBJ2-1	ASSLPMGLGRDGEQF
TRBV6-6	TRBJ2-1	ASSAGGANEQF
TRBV30	TRBJ2-7	AWVQGQSEQY
TRBV5-1	TRBJ1-4	ASALGGGNEKLF